This T cell receptor beta chain is from a study of regulatory T cells in long-lasting Graves disease. In the study overall: The study enrolled newly diagnosed Graves' patients on antithyroid drugs under 3 months.

Stated time point: newly diagnosed GD, antithyroid drugs for less than 3 months. Scientists built the TCR library using RNA that was extracted from PBMCs. Roughly 10 milliliters of peripheral blood were taken and placed in EDTA tubes. This CDR3 spans 17 amino acids. Trimming pared 4 bases from V and 0 bases from J, leaving 20 bases between. The germline CDR1 and CDR2 sequences are SGHRS and YFSETQ. General observations from the study: It was in persistent disease that TRBV28, TRBJ1-2 and TRBJ2-5 were favored.

This clonotype was found many times. Its antigen is not known. TCR beta libraries were built with iRepertoire HTBI primers and Arm-PCR of CDR3 regions. Each CDR3 protein gets one entry after TCRdb re-called the multiplex PCR reads with MiXCR. The table lists around 480,000 distinct CDR3 sequences, around 16% of them singletons, with about 12% in the top ten. These data were likewise used in another study, on T cells in Graves' hyperthyroidism and ophthalmopathy. That paper adds: In the first-round RT-PCR of the TCR CDR3, the HTBI primer set was used.

The gene calls are TRBV5-1 and TRBJ2-7, with D possibly TRBD2 on 6 matching bases. Specimen: peripheral blood mononuclear cells (PBMCs), collected at new diagnosis, from a patient treated with antithyroid drugs. The origin of this receptor is a man aged 35-49 years with Graves disease. In DNA form, the CDR3 reads TGCGCCAGCAGCCCCCCGGAGGGTGTCCCCGGCTCCTACGAGCAGTACTTC. Translated, it gives CASSPPEGVPGSYEQYF.